Below, 20 T cell receptor beta chains from the same sample are listed, as sequenced in a study of tumour-infiltrating T cells in Burkitt lymphoma. Assay used: immunoSEQ multiplex PCR; TCRdb lists only in-frame clones, some missing. The repertoire includes 1,500 to 2,000 clones, 15% to 20% of them detected once, and roughly an eighth sits in the top ten. The material sequenced was tumor tissue. Every receptor here comes from a human donor with diffuse large B-cell lymphoma.

This clone was recorded a few times. This chain uses TRBV19 with TRBJ2-5; 13 bases are a match to TRBD2. Germline assignment: CDR1 LNHDA and CDR2 SQIVND (reference sequence). J gave up 6 bases and V 3 bases, and 10 bases lay outside the gene matches. The CDR3 totals 17 residues. The CDR3 sequence is CASSIRGTSGVLKTQYF. Here the CDR3 DNA reads TGTGCCAGTAGTATCAGGGGGACTAGCGGGGTCTTAAAGACCCAGTACTTC.

CDR3 residues: CASSARPRARNSPLHF. CDR3 bases: TGTGCCAGCAGCGCCCGCCCCAGGGCTCGGAATTCACCCCTCCACTTT. The genes are TRBV7-9 and TRBJ1-6, with a tentative D call TRBD1 (5 bases). Germline V gene sequence: CDR1 SEHNR, CDR2 FQNEAQ (reference sequence). The CDR3 has 16 amino acids. V gave up 5 bases and J gave up 7 bases, with 18 bases separating them.

The chain carries TRBV2 and TRBJ1-1; the D is unclear. Germline CDR1 SNHLY, CDR2 FYNNEI. Trimming cost V 3 bases and J 6 bases, with 11 bases left between them. The CDR3 totals 13 residues. The CDR3 protein is CASSDRGSPEAFF. Here the CDR3 DNA reads TGTGCCAGCAGTGACCGTGGCAGCCCTGAAGCTTTCTTT. Full variable domain (rest looked up from reference TRBV2 and TRBJ1-1): EPEVTQTPSHQVTQMGQEVILRCVPISNHLYFYWYRQILGQKVEFLVSFYNNEISEKSEIFDDQFSVERPDGSNFTLKIRSTKLEDSAMYFCASSDRGSPEAFFGQGTRLTVV.

This rearrangement joins TRBV5-1 to TRBJ2-3; 10 bases match TRBD2. V gave up 0 bases and J gave up 3 bases; unmatched junction bases: 7. Germline V gives CDR1 SGHRS, CDR2 YFSETQ. The CDR3 has 17 amino acids. For the CDR3, the DNA is TGCGCCAGCAGCTTGGAGCTAGCGGGGGTAGTGACAGATACGCAGTATTTT. Its protein is CASSLELAGVVTDTQYF.

This clone was picked up a small number of times. V is TRBV15 and J is TRBJ1-1; D perhaps matches TRBD1 (5 bases). Trimming stripped 1 base from V and 1 base from J, with 10 bases between. CDR3 length: 15 amino acids. Germline V gene sequence: CDR1 LNHNV, CDR2 YYDKDF (reference sequence). CDR3 DNA sequence: TGTGCCACCAGCAGAGGGGGCTCGGGGAACACTGAAGCTTTCTTT. Encoded protein: CATSRGGSGNTEAFF.

The chain joins TRBV6-6 to TRBJ2-1; D tentatively reads TRBD1 or TRBD2 (5 bases each). V was shortened by 4 bases and J by 9 bases, with 19 bases between the two germline ends. The germline V gene encodes CDR1 MNHNY and CDR2 SVGAGI (reference sequence). The CDR3 loop spans 15 amino acids. The CDR3, as DNA: TGTGCCAGCAGTTTCGGGGCCGATTATCGAACTGAGCAGTTCTTC. This encodes CASSFGADYRTEQFF.

V is TRBV15 and J is TRBJ1-1; D is undetermined. Deletions cut 0 bases from V and 5 bases from J, with 7 bases between. This CDR3 contains 13 residues. CDR1 is LNHNV, CDR2 YYDKDF, per germline (reference sequence). CDR3 loop: CATSRDQVTEAFF. In nucleotides, the CDR3 is TGTGCCACCAGCAGAGATCAGGTTACTGAAGCTTTCTTT. Based on the CDR3 plus reference TRBV15 and TRBJ1-1, the full variable domain is DAMVIQNPRYQVTQFGKPVTLSCSQTLNHNVMYWYQQKSSQAPKLLFHYYDKDFNNEADTPDNFQSRRPNTSFCFLDIRSPGLGDTAMYLCATSRDQVTEAFFGQGTRLTVV.

The rearrangement links TRBV7-6 to TRBJ1-4; 10 bases map to TRBD1. The CDR3 contains 14 residues. V shed 6 bases, J shed 9 bases, and the junction held 7 bases outside the gene matches. Germline assignment: CDR1 SGHVS and CDR2 FNYEAQ. CDR3 nucleotide sequence: TGTGCCAGCAGTATCGGGACAGGGGACAAAAAACTGTTTTTT. It translates to CASSIGTGDKKLFF.

This chain links TRBV20-1 with TRBJ1-4; TRBD1 aligns across 7 bases. V shed 3 bases and J 17 bases; nucleotides not matched to a gene: 9. The CDR3 extends over 11 amino acids. Looked up from germline, CDR1 is DFQATT and CDR2 is SNEGSKA (reference sequence). The CDR3 loop is CSASYGQAGFF. The CDR3 DNA reads as TGCAGTGCTAGTTACGGACAGGCAGGTTTTTTT.

This clone was found a few times. This chain uses TRBV7-9 with TRBJ2-3, with a tentative D call TRBD2 (5 bases). The CDR3 runs to 15 residues. The V end was cut by 5 bases, the J end by 1 base, with 13 bases between. Germline-derived CDR1 and CDR2 are SEHNR and FQNEAQ (reference sequence). CDR3 sequence: CASSRSGPGTDTQYF. In DNA, the CDR3 is TGTGCCAGCAGCAGGAGCGGCCCGGGCACAGATACGCAGTATTTT.

The V gene is TRBV30, the J gene TRBJ2-7; D possibly corresponds to TRBD2 (7 bases). V lost 3 bases and J lost 2, with 23 bases in between. CDR3 length: 17 amino acids. Germline CDR1 reads GTSNPN; CDR2 reads SVGIG (reference sequence). CDR3 in amino acids: CAWSHLQGGDRAYEQYF. As DNA, the CDR3 is TGTGCCTGGAGCCACCTCCAAGGGGGGGACCGTGCCTACGAGCAGTACTTC.

This clone was picked up a small number of times. This sequence joins TRBV6-1 and TRBJ1-2; D gene ambiguous. Germline V gene sequence: CDR1 MNHNS, CDR2 SASEGT. The CDR3 extends over 15 amino acids. The V end lost 1 base, the J end lost 2 bases, and 11 bases lay between the germline ends. In DNA, the CDR3 is TGTGCCAGCAGTGAAGAGTCGTACACCAACTATGGCTACACCTTC. Protein: CASSEESYTNYGYTF.

This clone has more than one count but fewer than ten. The gene calls are TRBV18 and TRBJ1-1; TRBD1 matches at 7 bases. This CDR3 is built from 14 residues. Germline CDR1 and CDR2: KGHSH and LQKENI. Trimming removed 3 bases from V and 11 bases from J; junction bases left unmatched: 12. The chain's CDR3 is CASSPTGDSPLAFF. CDR3 nucleotide sequence: TGTGCCAGCTCACCTACCGGGGACAGTCCGTTGGCTTTCTTT. Looking up the rest from reference TRBV18 and TRBJ1-1 gives the full variable domain: NAGVMQNPRHLVRRRGQEARLRCSPMKGHSHVYWYRQLPEEGLKFMVYLQKENIIDESGMPKERFSAEFPKEGPSILRIQQVVRGDSAAYFCASSPTGDSPLAFFGQGTRLTVV.

The chain carries TRBV18 and TRBJ2-3; 11 bases are a match to TRBD2. Per germline, CDR1 KGHSH and CDR2 LQKENI. CDR3 length: 17 residues. Trimming took 4 bases from V and 3 from J; bases not matched to a gene: 9. The CDR3 sequence is CASSQNSGGASTDTQYF. The DNA for the CDR3 is TGTGCCAGCTCACAGAATAGCGGGGGGGCCAGTACAGATACGCAGTATTTT.

This clone has a handful of counts. This chain joins TRBV5-1 and TRBJ2-3, with TRBD2 matching over 8 bases. This CDR3 is 16 amino acids long. CDR1 and CDR2 from the germline V gene are SGHRS and YFSETQ. V trimming: 6 bases; J trimming: 0 bases; junction bases outside the gene matches: 9. The CDR3 bases are TGCGCCAGCAAGAACCAAGCGGGGGTTAGCACAGATACGCAGTATTTT. Translating it yields CASKNQAGVSTDTQYF.

This chain connects TRBV9 to TRBJ2-7; D uncertain. The germline V gene encodes CDR1 SGDLS and CDR2 YYNGEE. The CDR3 consists of 13 residues. Trimming took off 3 bases at V and 0 bases at J, with 7 bases between the two ends. DNA for the CDR3: TGTGCCAGCAGCGCGACTGGCTCCTACGAGCAGTACTTC. Translated: CASSATGSYEQYF.

This clone is labeled as large. V and J are TRBV11-2 and TRBJ1-1, with 10 nucleotides matching TRBD1. J lost 5 bases, V lost 9 bases, and 12 bases had no gene match. Germline CDR1 SGHAT, CDR2 FQNNGV. This CDR3 contains 15 residues. This chain's CDR3 is CASYALTGGRTEAFF. In nucleotides, the CDR3 is TGTGCCAGTTACGCCCTGACAGGGGGCCGAACTGAAGCTTTCTTT.

This clone was observed a handful of times. Here the CDR3 reads CASSQEGSSNTEAFF. The CDR3 nucleotides are TGCGCCAGCAGCCAAGAGGGCAGTTCGAACACTGAAGCTTTCTTT. This chain joins TRBV4-1 and TRBJ1-1; the D is unclear. Germline values: CDR1 MGHRA, CDR2 YSYEKL. The CDR3 runs 15 residues. The V end lost 0 bases, the J end lost 1 base, and 9 bases lay between the germline ends.

The chain links TRBV7-9 to TRBJ1-5; perhaps TRBD1 as D (5 bases). Germline V CDR1 and CDR2: SEHNR, FQNEAQ (reference sequence). The germline V and J ends were trimmed by 1 base and 4 bases, with 17 bases remaining between them. CDR3 length equals 17 residues. The CDR3 coding sequence is TGTGCCAGCAGCTTAGTCTCCGGGACGAGCTTTAATCAGCCCCAGCATTTT. It codes for CASSLVSGTSFNQPQHF.

This sequence joins TRBV6-5 and TRBJ2-7; the D is unclear. Germline-derived CDR1 and CDR2 are MNHEY and SVGAGI. This CDR3 comprises 10 residues. V lost 8 bases and J 4 bases, leaving 6 bases between the germline ends. The CDR3 region has the DNA TGTGCCAGCGGTCTGTACGAGCAGTACTTC. Amino acids: CASGLYEQYF.